This TCR beta chain was sequenced in a study of T cells in women clearing cervical HPV infection. With respect to this clone: The read terminates 3 residues before the CDR3 end, so the remaining end is supplied by the germline J gene.

This CDR3 is built from 15 residues. Germline CDR1 is DFQATT and CDR2 is SNEGSKA (reference sequence). The V gene end was trimmed by 1 base and the J gene end by 3 bases; junction bases not matched to a gene: 6. The repertoire was sequenced with immunoSEQ multiplex PCR; TCRdb's copy has only in-frame clones and lacks some. The sample includes over 45,000 clones. The sequence was collected from a woman between 18 and 75 years old with a cervical HPV16 infection that either progressed to CIN3+ or cleared (not recorded which). This chain connects TRBV20-1 to TRBJ1-1, with 9 bases matching TRBD1. The sequenced sample was blood buffy coat. The covered CDR3 bases are TGCAGTGCTAGAGCCACAGGGGGCGGGTACACTGAA. It encodes CSARATGGGYTE. The entire CDR3 reads CSARATGGGYTEAFF.